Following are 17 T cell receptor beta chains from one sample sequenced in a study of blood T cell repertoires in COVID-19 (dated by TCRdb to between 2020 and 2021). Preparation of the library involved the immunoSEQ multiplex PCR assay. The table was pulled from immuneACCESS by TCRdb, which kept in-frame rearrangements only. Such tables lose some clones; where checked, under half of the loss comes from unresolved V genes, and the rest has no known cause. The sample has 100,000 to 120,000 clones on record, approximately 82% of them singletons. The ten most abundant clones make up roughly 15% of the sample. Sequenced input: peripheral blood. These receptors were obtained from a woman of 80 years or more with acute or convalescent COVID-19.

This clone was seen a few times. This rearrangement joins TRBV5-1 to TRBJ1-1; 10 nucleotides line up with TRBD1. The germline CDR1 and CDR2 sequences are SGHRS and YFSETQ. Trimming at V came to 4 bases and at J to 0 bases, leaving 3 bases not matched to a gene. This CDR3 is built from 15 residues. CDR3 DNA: TGCGCCAGCAGCACGGACAGGGGGGTGAACACTGAAGCTTTCTTT. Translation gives CASSTDRGVNTEAFF.

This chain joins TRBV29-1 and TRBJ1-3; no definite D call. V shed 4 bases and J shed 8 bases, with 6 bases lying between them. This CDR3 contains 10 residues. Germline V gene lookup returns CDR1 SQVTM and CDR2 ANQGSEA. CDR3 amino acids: CSVVADTIYF. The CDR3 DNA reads TGCAGCGTTGTGGCGGACACCATATATTTT.

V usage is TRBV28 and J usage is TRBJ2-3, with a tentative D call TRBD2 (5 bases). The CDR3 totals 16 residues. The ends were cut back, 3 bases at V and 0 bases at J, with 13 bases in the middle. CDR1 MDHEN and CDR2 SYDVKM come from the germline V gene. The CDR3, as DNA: TGTGCCAGCAGTTTTTTAGGCGGGTCGAGCACAGATACGCAGTATTTT. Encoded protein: CASSFLGGSSTDTQYF.

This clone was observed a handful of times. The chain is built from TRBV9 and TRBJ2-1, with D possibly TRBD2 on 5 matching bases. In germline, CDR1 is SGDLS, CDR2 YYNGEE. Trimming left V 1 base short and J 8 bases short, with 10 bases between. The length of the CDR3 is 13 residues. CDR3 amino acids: CASSVTDYDEQFF. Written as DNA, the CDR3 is TGTGCCAGCAGCGTAACCGACTATGATGAGCAGTTCTTC.

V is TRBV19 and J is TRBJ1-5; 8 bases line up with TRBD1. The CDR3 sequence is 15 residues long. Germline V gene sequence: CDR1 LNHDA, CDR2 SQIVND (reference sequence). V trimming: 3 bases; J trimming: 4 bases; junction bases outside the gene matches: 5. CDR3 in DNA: TGTGCCAGTAGTATTTTCGACAGGGGAAATCAGCCCCAGCATTTT. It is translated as CASSIFDRGNQPQHF.

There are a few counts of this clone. The CDR3 sequence: CATSDSPSTGFYGYTF. The CDR3 DNA reads as TGTGCCACCAGTGATTCTCCTTCCACAGGTTTTTATGGCTACACCTTC. V gene TRBV24-1 combines with J gene TRBJ1-2, with D possibly matching TRBD1 (5 bases). Trimming took 2 bases from V and 5 from J, leaving 17 bases between them. This CDR3 has 16 residues. The germline V gene encodes CDR1 KGHDR and CDR2 SFDVKD.

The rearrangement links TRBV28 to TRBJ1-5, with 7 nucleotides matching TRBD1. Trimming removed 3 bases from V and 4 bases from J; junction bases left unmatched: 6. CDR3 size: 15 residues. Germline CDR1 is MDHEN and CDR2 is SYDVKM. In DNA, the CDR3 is TGTGCCAGCAGTTTGGAACAGGGGTTGAATCAGCCCCAGCATTTT. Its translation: CASSLEQGLNQPQHF.

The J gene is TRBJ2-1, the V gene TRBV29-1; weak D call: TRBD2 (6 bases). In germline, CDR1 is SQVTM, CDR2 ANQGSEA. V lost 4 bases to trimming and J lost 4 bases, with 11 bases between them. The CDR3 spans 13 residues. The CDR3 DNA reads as TGCAGCGTTGGGGGGGACGGGTACAATGAGCAGTTCTTC. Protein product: CSVGGDGYNEQFF.

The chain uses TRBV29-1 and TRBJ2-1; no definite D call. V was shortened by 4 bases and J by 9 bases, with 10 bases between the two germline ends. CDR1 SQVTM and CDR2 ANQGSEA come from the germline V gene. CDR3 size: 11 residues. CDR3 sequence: CSVVPVSEQFF. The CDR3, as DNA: TGCAGCGTTGTCCCAGTCAGTGAGCAGTTCTTC.

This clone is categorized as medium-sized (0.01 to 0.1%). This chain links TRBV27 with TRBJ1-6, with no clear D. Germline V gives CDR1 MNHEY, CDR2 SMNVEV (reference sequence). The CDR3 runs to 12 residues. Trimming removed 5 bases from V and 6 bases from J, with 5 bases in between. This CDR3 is CASSRVNSPLHF. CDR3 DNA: TGTGCCAGCAGTCGAGTTAATTCACCCCTCCACTTT.

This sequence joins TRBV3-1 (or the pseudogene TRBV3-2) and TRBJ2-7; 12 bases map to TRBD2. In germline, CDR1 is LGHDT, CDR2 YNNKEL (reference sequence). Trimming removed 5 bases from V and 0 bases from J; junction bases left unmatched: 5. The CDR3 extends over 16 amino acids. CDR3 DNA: TGTGCCAGCAGCACTCAGGGACTAGCGGGCTCCTACGAGCAGTACTTC. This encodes CASSTQGLAGSYEQYF.

CDR3 coding DNA: TGCGCCAGCAGCCGGACAGGCCTAACGAACACCGGGGAGCTGTTTTTT. Its translation is CASSRTGLTNTGELFF. This chain uses TRBV5-1 with TRBJ2-2, with 7 bases lining up with TRBD1. The length of the CDR3 is 16 residues. The junction had 6 bases not matched to a gene; V was cut back by 4 bases and J by 0 bases. CDR1 and CDR2 from the germline V gene are SGHRS and YFSETQ. Supplemented by reference TRBV5-1 and TRBJ2-2, the full variable domain reads KAGVTQTPRYLIKTRGQQVTLSCSPISGHRSVSWYQQTPGQGLQFLFEYFSETQRNKGNFPGRFSGRQFSNSRSEMNVSTLELGDSALYLCASSRTGLTNTGELFFGEGSRLTVL.

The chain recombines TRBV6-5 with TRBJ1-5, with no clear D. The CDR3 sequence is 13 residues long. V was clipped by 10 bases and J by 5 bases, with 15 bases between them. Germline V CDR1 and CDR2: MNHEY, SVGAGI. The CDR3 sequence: CATALGSDQPQHF. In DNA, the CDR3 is TGTGCCACCGCCCTTGGGAGCGATCAGCCCCAGCATTTT.

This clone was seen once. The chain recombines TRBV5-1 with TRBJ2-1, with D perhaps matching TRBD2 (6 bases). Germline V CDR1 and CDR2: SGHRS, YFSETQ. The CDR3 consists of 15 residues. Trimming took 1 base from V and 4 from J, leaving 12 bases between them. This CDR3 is CASSLSGSPYNEQFF. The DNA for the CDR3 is TGCGCCAGCAGCTTGTCCGGGAGCCCGTACAATGAGCAGTTCTTC.

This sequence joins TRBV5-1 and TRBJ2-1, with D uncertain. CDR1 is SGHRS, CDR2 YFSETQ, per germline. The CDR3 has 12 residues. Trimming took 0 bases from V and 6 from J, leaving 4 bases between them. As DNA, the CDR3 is TGCGCCAGCAGCTTGGATAGCAATGAGCAGTTCTTC. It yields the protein CASSLDSNEQFF.

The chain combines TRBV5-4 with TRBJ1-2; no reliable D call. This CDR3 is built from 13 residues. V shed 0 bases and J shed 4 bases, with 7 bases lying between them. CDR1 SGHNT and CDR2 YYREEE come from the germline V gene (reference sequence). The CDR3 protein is CASSLANSYGYTF. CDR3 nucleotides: TGTGCCAGCAGCTTGGCTAACAGCTATGGCTACACCTTC.

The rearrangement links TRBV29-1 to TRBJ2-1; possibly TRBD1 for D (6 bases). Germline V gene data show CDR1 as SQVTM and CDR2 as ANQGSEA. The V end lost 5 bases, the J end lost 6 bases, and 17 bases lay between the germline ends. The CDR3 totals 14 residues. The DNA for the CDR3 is TGCAGCGTTCGTTCGGACAGTTTACCCAATGAGCAGTTCTTC. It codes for CSVRSDSLPNEQFF.